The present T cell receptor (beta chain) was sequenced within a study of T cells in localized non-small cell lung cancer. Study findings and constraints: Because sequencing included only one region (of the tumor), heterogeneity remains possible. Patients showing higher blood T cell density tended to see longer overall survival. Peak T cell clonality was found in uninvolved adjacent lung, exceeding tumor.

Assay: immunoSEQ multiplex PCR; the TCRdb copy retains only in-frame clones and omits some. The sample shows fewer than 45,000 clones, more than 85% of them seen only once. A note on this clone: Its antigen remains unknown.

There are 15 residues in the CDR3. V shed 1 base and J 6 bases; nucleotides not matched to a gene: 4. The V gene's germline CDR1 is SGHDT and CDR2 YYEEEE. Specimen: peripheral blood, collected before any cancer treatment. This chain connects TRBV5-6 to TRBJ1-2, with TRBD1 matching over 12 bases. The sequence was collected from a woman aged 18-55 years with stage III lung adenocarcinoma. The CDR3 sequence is CASSLRGTGGNGYTF. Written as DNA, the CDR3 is TGTGCCAGCAGCTTGAGAGGGACAGGGGGCAATGGCTACACCTTC.